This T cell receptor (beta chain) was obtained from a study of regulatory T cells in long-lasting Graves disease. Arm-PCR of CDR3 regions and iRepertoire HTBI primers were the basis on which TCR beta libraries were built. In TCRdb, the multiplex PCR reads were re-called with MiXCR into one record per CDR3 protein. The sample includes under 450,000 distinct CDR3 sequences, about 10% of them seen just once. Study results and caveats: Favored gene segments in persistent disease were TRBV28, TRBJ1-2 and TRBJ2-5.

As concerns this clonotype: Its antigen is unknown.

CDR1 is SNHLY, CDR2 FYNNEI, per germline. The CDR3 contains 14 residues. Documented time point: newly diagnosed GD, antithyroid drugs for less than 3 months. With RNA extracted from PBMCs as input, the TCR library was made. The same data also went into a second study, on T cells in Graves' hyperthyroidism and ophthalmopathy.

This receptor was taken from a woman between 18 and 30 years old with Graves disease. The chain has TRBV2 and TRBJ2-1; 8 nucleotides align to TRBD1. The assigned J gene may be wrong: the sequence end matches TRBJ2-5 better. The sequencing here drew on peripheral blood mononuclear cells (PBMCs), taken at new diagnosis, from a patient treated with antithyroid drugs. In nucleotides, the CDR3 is TGTGCCAGCAGTGAAATGGGACAGGAGGAGACCCAGTACTTC. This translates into CASSEMGQEETQYF.